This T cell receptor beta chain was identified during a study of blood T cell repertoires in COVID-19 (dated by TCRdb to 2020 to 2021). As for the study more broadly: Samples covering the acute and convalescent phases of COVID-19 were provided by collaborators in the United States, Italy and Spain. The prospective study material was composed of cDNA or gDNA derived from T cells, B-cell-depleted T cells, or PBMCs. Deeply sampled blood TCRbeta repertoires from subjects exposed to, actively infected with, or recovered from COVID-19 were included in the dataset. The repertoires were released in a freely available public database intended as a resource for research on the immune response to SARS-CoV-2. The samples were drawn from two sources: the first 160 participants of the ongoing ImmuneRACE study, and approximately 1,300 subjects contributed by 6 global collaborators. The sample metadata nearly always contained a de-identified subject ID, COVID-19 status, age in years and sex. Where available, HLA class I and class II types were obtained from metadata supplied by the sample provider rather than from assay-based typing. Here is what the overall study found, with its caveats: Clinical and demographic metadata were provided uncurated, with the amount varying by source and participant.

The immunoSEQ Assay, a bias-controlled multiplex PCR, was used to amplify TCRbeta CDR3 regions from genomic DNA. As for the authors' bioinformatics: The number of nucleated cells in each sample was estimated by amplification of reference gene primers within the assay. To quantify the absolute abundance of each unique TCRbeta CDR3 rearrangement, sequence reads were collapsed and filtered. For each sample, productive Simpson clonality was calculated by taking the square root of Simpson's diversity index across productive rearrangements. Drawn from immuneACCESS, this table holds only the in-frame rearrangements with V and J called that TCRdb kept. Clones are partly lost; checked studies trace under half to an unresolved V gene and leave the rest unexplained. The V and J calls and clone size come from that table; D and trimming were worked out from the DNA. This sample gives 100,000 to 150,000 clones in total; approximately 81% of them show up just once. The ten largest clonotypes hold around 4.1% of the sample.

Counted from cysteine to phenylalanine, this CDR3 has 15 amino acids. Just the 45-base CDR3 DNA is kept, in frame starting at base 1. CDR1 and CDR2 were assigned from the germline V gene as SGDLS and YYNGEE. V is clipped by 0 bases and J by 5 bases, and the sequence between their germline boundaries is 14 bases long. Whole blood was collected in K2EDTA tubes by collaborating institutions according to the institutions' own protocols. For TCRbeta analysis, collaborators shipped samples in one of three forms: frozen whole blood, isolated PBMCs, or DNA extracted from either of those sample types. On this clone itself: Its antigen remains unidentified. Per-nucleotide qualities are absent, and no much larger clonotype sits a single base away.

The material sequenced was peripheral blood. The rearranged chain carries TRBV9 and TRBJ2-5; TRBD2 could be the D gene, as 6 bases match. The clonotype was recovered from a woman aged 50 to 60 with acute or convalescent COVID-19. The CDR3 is CASSVGLAFGETQYF. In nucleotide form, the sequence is TGTGCCAGCAGCGTAGGGCTAGCGTTCGGTGAGACCCAGTACTTC.